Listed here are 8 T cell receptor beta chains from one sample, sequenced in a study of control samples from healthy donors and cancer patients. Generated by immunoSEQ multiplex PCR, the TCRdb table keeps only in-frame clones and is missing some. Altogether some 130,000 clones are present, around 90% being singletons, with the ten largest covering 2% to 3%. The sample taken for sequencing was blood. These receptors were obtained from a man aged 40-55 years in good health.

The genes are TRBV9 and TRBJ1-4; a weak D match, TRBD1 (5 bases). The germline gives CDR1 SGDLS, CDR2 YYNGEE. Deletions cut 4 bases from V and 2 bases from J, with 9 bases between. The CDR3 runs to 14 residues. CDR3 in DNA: TGTGCCAGCAGCCCATCAGGGACTAATGAAAAACTGTTTTTT. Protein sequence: CASSPSGTNEKLFF.

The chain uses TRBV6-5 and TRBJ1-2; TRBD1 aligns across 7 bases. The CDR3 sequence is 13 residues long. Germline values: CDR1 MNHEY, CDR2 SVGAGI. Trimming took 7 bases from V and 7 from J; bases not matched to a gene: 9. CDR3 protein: CASTTPTGFGYTF. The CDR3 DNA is TGTGCCAGCACCACCCCGACAGGGTTTGGCTACACCTTC.

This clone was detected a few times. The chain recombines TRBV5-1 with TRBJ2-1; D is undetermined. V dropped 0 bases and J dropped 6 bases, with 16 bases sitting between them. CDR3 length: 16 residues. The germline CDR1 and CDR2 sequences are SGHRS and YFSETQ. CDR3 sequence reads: CASSLEPEVYANEQFF. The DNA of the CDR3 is TGCGCCAGCAGCTTGGAACCCGAAGTGTACGCCAATGAGCAGTTCTTC.

The CDR3 coding sequence is TGTGCCAGTAGTCCGGACAGGGCGCCCTCTCAGCCCCAGCATTTT. Translated: CASSPDRAPSQPQHF. The chain carries TRBV19 and TRBJ1-5; 8 bases agree with TRBD1. V trimming: 5 bases; J trimming: 6 bases; junction bases outside the gene matches: 9. The CDR3 loop spans 15 amino acids. Germline V lookup: CDR1 LNHDA, CDR2 SQIVND (reference sequence).

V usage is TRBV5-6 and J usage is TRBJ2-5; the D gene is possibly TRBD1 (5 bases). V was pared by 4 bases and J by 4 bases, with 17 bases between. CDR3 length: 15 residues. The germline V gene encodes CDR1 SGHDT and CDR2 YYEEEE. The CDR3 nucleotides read TGTGCCAGCAGCGTACCTGACAGAGGCATAGAGACCCAGTACTTC. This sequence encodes CASSVPDRGIETQYF.

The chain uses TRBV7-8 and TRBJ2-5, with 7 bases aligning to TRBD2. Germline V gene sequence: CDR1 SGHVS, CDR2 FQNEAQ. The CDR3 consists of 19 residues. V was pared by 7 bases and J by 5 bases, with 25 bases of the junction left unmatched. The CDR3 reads CASTLLSGGGRRSRETQYF. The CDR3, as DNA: TGTGCCAGCACGCTCCTCTCTGGGGGGGGTCGGAGGAGTAGGGAGACCCAGTACTTC.

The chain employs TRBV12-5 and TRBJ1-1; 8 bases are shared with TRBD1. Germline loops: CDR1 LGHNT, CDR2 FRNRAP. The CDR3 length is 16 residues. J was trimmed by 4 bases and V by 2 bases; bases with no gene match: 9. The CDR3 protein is CASGLTPQTGVTEAFF. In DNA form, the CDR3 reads TGTGCTAGTGGTTTGACCCCACAGACAGGGGTCACTGAAGCTTTCTTT.

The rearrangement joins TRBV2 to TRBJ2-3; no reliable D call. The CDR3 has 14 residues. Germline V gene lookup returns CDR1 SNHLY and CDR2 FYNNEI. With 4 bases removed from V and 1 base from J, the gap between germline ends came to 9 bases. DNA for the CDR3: TGTGCCAGCAGTGGAAGGCCCCGCACAGATACGCAGTATTTT. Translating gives CASSGRPRTDTQYF.